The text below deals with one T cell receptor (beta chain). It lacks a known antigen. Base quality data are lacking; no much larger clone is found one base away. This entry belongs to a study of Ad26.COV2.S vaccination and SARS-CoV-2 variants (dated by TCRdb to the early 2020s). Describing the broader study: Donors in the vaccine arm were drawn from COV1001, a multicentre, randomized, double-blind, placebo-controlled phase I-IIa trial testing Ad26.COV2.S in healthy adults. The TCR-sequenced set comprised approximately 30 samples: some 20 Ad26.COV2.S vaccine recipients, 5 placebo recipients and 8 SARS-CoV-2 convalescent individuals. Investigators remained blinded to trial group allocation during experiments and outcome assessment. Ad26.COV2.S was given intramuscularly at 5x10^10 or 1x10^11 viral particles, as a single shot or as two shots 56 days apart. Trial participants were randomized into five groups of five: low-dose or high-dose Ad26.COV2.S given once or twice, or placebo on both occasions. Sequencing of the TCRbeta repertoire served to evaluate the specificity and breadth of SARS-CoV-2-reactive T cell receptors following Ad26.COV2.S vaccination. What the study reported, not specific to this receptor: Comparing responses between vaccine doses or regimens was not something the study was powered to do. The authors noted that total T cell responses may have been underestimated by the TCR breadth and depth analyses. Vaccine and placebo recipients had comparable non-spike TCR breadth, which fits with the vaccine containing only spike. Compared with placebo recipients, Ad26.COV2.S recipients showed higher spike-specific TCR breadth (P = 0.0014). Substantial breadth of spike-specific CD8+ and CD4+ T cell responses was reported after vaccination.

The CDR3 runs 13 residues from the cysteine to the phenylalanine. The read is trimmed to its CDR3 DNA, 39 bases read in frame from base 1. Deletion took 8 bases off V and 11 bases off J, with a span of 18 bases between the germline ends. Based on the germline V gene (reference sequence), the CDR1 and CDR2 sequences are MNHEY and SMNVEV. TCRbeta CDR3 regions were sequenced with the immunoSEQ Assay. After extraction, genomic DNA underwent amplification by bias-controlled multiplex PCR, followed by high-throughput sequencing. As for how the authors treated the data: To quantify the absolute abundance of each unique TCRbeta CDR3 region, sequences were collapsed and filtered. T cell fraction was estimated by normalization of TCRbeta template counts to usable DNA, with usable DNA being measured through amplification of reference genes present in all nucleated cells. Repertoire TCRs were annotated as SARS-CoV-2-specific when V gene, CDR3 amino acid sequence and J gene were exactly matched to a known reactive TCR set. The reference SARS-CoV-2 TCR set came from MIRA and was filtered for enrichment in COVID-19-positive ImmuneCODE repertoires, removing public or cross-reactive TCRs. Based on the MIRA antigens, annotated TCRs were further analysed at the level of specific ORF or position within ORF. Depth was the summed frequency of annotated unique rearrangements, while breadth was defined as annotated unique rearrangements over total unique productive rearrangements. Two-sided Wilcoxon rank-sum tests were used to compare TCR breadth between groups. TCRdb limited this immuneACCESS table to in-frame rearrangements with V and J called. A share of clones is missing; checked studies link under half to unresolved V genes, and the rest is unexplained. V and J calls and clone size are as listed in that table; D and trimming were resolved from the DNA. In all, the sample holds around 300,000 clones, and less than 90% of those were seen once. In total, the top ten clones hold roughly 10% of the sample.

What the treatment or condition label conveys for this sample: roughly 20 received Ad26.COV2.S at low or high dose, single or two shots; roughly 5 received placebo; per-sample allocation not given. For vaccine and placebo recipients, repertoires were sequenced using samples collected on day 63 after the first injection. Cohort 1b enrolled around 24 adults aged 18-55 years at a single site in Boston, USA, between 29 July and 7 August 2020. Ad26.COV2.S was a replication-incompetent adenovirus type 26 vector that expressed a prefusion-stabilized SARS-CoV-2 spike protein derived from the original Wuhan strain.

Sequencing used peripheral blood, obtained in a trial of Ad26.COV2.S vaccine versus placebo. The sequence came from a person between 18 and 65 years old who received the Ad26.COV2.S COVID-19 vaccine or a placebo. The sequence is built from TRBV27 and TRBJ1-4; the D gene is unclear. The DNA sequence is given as TGTGCCAGCCGAACGGACTTGACCGGGAAACTGTTTTTT. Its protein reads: CASRTDLTGKLFF.